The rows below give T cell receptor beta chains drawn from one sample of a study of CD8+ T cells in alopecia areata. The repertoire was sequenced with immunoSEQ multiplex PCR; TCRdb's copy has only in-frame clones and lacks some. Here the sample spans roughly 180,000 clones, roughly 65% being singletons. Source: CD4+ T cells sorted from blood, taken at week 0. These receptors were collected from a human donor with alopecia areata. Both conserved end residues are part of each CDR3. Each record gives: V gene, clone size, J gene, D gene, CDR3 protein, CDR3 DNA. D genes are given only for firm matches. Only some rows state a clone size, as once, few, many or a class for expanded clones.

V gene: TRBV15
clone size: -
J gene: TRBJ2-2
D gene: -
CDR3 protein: CATSRSPDYGTGELFF
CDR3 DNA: TGTGCCACCAGCAGATCGCCGGACTACGGCACCGGGGAGCTGTTTTTT

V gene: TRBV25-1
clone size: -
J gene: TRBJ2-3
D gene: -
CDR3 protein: CASRGPSTDTQYF
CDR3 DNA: TGTGCCAGCAGGGGACCGAGCACAGATACGCAGTATTTT

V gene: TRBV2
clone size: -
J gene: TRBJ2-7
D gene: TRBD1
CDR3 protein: CASSSSSTGTYEQYF
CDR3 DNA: TGTGCCAGCAGCTCTTCTTCGACAGGGACCTACGAGCAGTACTTC

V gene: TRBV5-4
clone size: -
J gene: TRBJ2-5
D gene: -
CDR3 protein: CASSTKLETQYF
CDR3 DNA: TGTGCCAGCAGCACGAAGTTGGAGACCCAGTACTTC

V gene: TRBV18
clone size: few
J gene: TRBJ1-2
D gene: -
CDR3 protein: CASSPRELYGYTF
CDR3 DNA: TGTGCCAGCTCACCTAGGGAACTCTATGGCTACACCTTC

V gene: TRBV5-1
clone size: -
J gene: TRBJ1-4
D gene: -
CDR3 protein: CASSLEGRNEKLFF
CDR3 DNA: TGCGCCAGCAGCTTGGAGGGCCGGAATGAAAAACTGTTTTTT

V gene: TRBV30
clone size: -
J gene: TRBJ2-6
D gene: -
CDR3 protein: CASGANVLTF
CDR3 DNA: TGTGCCTCTGGGGCCAACGTCCTGACTTTC

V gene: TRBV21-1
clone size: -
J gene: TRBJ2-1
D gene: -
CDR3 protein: CASSPTGRNEQFF
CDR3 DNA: TGTGCCAGCAGCCCTACAGGGAGGAATGAGCAGTTCTTC

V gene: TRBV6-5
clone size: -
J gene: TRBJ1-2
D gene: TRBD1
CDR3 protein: CASSSPYPGQEDGYTF
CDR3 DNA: TGTGCCAGCAGTTCCCCGTACCCGGGACAGGAGGATGGCTACACCTTC

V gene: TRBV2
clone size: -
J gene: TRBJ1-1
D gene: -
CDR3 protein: CASSVDSAGTEAFF
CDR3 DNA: TGTGCCAGCAGTGTTGACAGTGCGGGCACTGAAGCTTTCTTT

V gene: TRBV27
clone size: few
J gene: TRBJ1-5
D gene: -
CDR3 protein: CASSSAGAGNQPQHF
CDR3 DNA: TGTGCCAGCAGTTCCGCCGGCGCAGGCAATCAGCCCCAGCATTTT

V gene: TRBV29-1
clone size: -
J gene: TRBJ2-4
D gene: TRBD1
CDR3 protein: CSAEGQGPDQNIQYF
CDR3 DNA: TGCAGCGCCGAGGGACAGGGTCCGGACCAAAACATTCAGTACTTC

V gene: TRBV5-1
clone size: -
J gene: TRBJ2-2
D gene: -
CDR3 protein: CASSLDFSGELFF
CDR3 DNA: TGCGCCAGCAGCTTGGACTTCTCCGGGGAGCTGTTTTTT

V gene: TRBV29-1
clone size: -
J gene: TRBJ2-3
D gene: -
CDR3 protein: CSGFPGHPTDTQYF
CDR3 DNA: TGCAGCGGCTTCCCGGGACACCCCACAGATACGCAGTATTTT

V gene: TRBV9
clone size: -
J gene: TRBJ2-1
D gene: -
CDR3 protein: CASSVAAGYNEQFF
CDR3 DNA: TGTGCCAGCAGCGTAGCAGCCGGCTACAATGAGCAGTTCTTC

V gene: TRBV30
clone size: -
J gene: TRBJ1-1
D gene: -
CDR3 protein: CAWSVRVRDEAFF
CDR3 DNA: TGTGCCTGGAGTGTGAGAGTCAGGGATGAAGCTTTCTTT

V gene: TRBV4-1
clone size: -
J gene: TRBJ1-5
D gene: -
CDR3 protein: CASSHPPGSNREQPQHF
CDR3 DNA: TGCGCCAGCAGCCACCCGCCAGGGAGCAACAGGGAACAGCCCCAGCATTTT

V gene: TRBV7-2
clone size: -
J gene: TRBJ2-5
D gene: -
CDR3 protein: CASSLRRVETQYF
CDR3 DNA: TGTGCCAGCAGCCTCCGCAGGGTCGAGACCCAGTACTTC

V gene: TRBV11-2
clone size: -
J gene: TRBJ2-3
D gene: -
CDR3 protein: CASSLRGGADTQYF
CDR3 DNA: TGTGCCAGCAGCTTGAGAGGGGGGGCGGATACGCAGTATTTT

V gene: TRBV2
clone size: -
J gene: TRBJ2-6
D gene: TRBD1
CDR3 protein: CASSVGTGTGANVLTF
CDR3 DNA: TGTGCCAGCAGTGTGGGGACAGGGACTGGGGCCAACGTCCTGACTTTC

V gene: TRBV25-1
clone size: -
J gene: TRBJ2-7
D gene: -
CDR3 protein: CASSEWGQTYEQYF
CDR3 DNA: TGTGCCAGCAGTGAATGGGGACAAACCTACGAGCAGTACTTC

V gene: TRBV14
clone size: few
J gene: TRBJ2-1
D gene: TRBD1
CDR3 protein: CASSQRRTGVGNEQFF
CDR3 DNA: TGTGCCAGCAGCCAAAGGCGGACAGGGGTAGGCAATGAGCAGTTCTTC

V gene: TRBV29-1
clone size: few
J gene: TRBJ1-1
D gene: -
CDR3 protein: CSAGLSTVKNTEAFF
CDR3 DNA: TGCAGCGCCGGCTTGTCTACAGTAAAGAACACTGAAGCTTTCTTT

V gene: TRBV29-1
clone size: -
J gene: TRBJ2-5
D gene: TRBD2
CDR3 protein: CSVPRGGQETQYF
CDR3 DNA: TGCAGCGTGCCCCGGGGGGGACAAGAGACCCAGTACTTC

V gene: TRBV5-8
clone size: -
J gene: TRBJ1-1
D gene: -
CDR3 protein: CASSLGQVVAEAFF
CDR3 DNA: TGTGCCAGCAGCTTGGGACAGGTAGTTGCTGAAGCTTTCTTT

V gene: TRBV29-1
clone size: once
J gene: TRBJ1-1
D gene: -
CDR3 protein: CVGQSHLNTEAFF
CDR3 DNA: TGCGTCGGACAGAGTCACTTGAACACTGAAGCTTTCTTT

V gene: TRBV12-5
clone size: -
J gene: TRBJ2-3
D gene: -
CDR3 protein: CASGLSPNADTQYF
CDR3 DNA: TGTGCTAGTGGTTTGTCGCCGAACGCAGATACGCAGTATTTT

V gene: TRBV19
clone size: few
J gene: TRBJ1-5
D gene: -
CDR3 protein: CASSNTGNQPQHF
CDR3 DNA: TGTGCCAGTAGTAACACAGGAAATCAGCCCCAGCATTTT